This TCR beta chain was captured in a study of T-cell reconstitution after alpha-beta-depleted transplantation in children (dated by TCRdb to the mid-2010s). The study in broad terms: Using TCR repertoire profiling, the study followed T-cell immune reconstitution in a quantitative way in children after TCRalphabeta/CD19-depleted allogeneic hematopoietic cell transplantation.

Taken from cysteine to phenylalanine, the CDR3 has 17 residues. Just the 51-base CDR3 DNA is kept, in frame starting at base 1. Notes on this clonotype: Its target antigen remains unknown. One base away there is no much larger clone; base qualities are not given.

Library construction relied on PCR. The data were produced on an Illumina HiSeq 2500. TCR library preparation used molecular barcoding, with unique molecular identifiers applied to normalize quantification of the TCRbeta repertoire. TCRdb ran its own pipeline on the public reads, namely fastp trimming at Q25 and MiXCR clone calling, and kept in-frame beta chains. When rows share a CDR3 protein, they turn into one entry using the most common DNA and genes. The sample table holds nearly 400,000 distinct CDR3 sequences, of which around 21% were seen once. Around 4% of the sample is in the top ten clones.

The V and J segments used are TRBV21-1 and TRBJ2-1; the D call of TRBD2 is as the table states it, not checked on the DNA. TRBV21-1 is reported as a pseudogene. The starting material was PBMCs from the stem cell graft donor, obtained from the stem cell graft. This sequence originates from a human donor who donated a stem cell graft to a child with acute myeloid leukemia. For the CDR3, the sequence is CASSKGGSGSSYNEQFF. The nucleotides are TGTGCCAGCAGCAAAGGGGGTAGCGGGAGCTCCTACAATGAGCAGTTCTTC.